This T cell receptor beta chain was sequenced during a study of blood T cell repertoires in COVID-19. Authors' methods: Reference gene primer amplification gave estimated nucleated cell counts. Assay: immunoSEQ multiplex PCR; the TCRdb copy retains only in-frame clones and omits some. V, J and clone size are taken as reported in that table, and D and trimming were inferred from the DNA itself. Counted here are under 200,000 clones, approximately 86% occurring once; the ten biggest clones make up about 8.1%. CDR1 and CDR2 (germline): LGHDT, YNNKEL (reference sequence). The CDR3 runs to 14 residues. The J segment lost 5 bases and the V segment lost 4 bases, leaving 2 bases of the junction unmatched.

This rearrangement joins TRBV3-1 (or the pseudogene TRBV3-2) to TRBJ2-1; 10 bases agree with TRBD2. The sequencing input was peripheral blood. This clonotype was sampled from an elderly woman with COVID-19, enrolled during active disease. The CDR3 nucleotides are TGTGCCAGCAGCCGGAGCGGGGGGGACAATGAGCAGTTCTTC. This sequence encodes CASSRSGGDNEQFF.